This TCR beta chain appears in the sequencing data of a study of identical twins. Study-level results: Fewer insertions characterized abundant cord blood beta clonotypes, whereas memory repertoires showed none. Twin sharing of out-of-frame TCR alpha was underestimated by models in monozygotic pairs.

Everyone who donated was a healthy Caucasian. Comments on this clonotype: The antigen is unknown.

MiXCR, applied by TCRdb to the 5' RACE reads, yields one record per CDR3 protein. The sample records over 550,000 distinct CDR3 sequences, roughly 6.6% being singletons. Trimming shortened V by 7 bases and J by 2 bases, and 6 bases separated the two germline ends. The CDR3 runs to 12 residues. The germline V gene encodes CDR1 SQVTM and CDR2 ANQGSEA. These data were likewise used in another study, on yellow fever vaccine responses in identical twins.

V is TRBV29-1 and J is TRBJ2-6; D remains ambiguous. Sequencing was carried out using PBMCs. The receptor was isolated from a woman aged 18-29 years in good health. As DNA, the CDR3 is TGCAGCGCCCAAACTGGGGCCAACGTCCTGACTTTC. Translating it yields CSAQTGANVLTF.